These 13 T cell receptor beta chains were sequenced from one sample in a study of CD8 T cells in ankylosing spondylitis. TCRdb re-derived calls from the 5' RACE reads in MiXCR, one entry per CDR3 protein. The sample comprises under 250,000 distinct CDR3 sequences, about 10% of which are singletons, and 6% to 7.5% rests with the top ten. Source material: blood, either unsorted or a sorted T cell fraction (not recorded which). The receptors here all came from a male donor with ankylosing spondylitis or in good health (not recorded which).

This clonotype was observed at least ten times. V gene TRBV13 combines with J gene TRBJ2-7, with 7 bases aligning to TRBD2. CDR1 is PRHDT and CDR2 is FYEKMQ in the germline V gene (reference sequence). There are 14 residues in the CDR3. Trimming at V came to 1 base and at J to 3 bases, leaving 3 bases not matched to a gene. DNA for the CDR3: TGTGCCAGCAGCTTAGCCGGACTAGGCTACGAGCAGTACTTC. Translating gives CASSLAGLGYEQYF.

Here the CDR3 reads CASSLWRGPEGDTQYF. CDR3 coding DNA: TGTGCCAGCAGCTTATGGAGAGGGCCGGAGGGGGATACGCAGTATTTT. The rearrangement joins TRBV7-2 to TRBJ2-3, with a weak D call TRBD2 (6 bases). CDR3 length equals 16 residues. Germline CDR1 is SGHTA and CDR2 is FQGNSA. Trimming left V 2 bases short and J 6 bases short, with 18 bases between.

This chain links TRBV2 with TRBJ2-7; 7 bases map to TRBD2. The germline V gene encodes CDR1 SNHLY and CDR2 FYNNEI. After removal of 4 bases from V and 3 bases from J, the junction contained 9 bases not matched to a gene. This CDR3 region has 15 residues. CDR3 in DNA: TGTGCCAGCAGTGGCTATGCGGGGGATTTCTACGAGCAGTACTTC. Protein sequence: CASSGYAGDFYEQYF.

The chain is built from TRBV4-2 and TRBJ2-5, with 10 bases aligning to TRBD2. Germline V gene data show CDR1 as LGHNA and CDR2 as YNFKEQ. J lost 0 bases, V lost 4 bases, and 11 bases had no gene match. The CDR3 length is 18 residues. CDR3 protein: CASSPAIGGLAYQETQYF. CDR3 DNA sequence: TGTGCCAGCAGCCCCGCCATCGGGGGACTAGCGTACCAAGAGACCCAGTACTTC.

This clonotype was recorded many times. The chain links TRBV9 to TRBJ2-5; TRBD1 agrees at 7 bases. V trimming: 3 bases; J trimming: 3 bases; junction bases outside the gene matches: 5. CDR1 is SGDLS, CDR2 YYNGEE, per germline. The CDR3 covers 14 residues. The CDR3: CASSETGIKETQYF. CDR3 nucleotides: TGTGCCAGCAGCGAGACAGGGATCAAAGAGACCCAGTACTTC.

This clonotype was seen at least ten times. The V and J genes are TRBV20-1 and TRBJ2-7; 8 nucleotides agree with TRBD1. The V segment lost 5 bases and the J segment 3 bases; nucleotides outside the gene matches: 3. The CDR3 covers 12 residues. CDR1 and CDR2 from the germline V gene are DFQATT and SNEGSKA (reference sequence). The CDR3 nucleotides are TGCAGTGCTCCCGGACAGGGCTACGAGCAGTACTTC. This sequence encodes CSAPGQGYEQYF.

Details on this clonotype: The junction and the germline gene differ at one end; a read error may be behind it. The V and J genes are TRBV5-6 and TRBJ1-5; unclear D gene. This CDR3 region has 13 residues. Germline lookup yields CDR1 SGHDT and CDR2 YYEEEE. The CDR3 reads CACSFGLGQPQHF. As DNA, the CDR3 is TGTGCCTGCAGCTTCGGTCTAGGTCAGCCCCAGCATTTT.

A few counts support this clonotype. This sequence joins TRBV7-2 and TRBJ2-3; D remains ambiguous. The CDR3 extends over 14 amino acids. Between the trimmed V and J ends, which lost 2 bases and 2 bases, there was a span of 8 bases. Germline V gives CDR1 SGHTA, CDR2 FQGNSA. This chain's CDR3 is CASSLTRATDTQYF. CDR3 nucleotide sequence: TGTGCCAGCAGCTTAACCCGAGCCACAGATACGCAGTATTTT.

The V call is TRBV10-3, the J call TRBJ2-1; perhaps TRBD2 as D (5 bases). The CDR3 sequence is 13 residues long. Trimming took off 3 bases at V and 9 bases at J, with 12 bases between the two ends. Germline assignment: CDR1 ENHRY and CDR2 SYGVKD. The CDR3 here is CAISDELVTEQFF. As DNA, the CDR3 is TGTGCCATCAGTGACGAACTAGTTACTGAGCAGTTCTTC.

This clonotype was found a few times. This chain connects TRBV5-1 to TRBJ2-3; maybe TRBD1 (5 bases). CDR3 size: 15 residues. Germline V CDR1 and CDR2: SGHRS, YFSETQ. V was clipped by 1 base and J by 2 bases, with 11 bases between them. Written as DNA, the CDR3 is TGCGCCAGCAGCTTGTATCCCAGGGCCACAGATACGCAGTATTTT. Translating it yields CASSLYPRATDTQYF. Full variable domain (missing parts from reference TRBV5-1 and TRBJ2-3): KAGVTQTPRYLIKTRGQQVTLSCSPISGHRSVSWYQQTPGQGLQFLFEYFSETQRNKGNFPGRFSGRQFSNSRSEMNVSTLELGDSALYLCASSLYPRATDTQYFGPGTRLTVL.

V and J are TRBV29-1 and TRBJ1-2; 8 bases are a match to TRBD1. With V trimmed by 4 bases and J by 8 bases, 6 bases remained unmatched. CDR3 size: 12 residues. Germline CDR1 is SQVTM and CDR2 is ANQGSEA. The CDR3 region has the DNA TGCAGCGTTGTCAGGACAGGGCTAGGCTACACCTTC. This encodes CSVVRTGLGYTF.

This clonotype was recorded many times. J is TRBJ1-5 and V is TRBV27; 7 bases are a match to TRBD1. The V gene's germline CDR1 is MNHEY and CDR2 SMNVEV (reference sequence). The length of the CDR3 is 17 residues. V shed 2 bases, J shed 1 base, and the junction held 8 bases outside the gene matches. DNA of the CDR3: TGTGCCAGCAGTTTAACTTCAGGGGGATTAAGCAATCAGCCCCAGCATTTT. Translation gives CASSLTSGGLSNQPQHF.

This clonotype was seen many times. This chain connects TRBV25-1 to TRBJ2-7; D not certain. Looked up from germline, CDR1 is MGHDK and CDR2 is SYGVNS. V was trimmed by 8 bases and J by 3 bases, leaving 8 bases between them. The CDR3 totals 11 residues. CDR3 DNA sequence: TGTGCCAGCGGAGTAAGCTACGAGCAGTACTTC. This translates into CASGVSYEQYF.